The next 27 T cell receptor beta chains were all read from a single sample in a study of radiation and T cells in renal cell carcinoma. Assay used: immunoSEQ multiplex PCR; TCRdb lists only in-frame clones, some missing. This table has 100,000 or so clones, 75% to 90% appearing once. This sample's time point: baseline pretreatment blood. Treatment: 15 Gy SBRT to primary tumor, nephrectomy 4 weeks later. The material sequenced was blood, taken from a patient whose treatment included radiotherapy and nephrectomy. The receptor set was obtained from a man aged 45 to 65 with renal cell carcinoma.

The CDR3 region is CASSQEGGNEQFF. The CDR3 bases are TGCGCCAGCAGCCAAGAGGGCGGAAATGAGCAGTTCTTC. This chain joins TRBV4-1 and TRBJ2-1; no reliable D call. The CDR3 spans 13 residues. The ends were cut back, 0 bases at V and 7 bases at J, with 7 bases in the middle. Germline V gene sequence: CDR1 MGHRA, CDR2 YSYEKL.

This chain uses TRBV6-6 with TRBJ1-4; D might be TRBD1 (5 bases). Trimming shortened V by 5 bases and J by 0 bases, and 13 bases separated the two germline ends. The CDR3 is made up of 16 amino acids. Per the germline V gene, CDR1 is MNHNY and CDR2 is SVGAGI (reference sequence). The CDR3 reads CASSPSQGTTNEKLFF. Here the CDR3 DNA reads TGTGCCAGCAGTCCCTCCCAGGGTACAACTAATGAAAAACTGTTTTTT.

The chain links TRBV6-5 to TRBJ1-4; unclear D gene. Germline V gene lookup returns CDR1 MNHEY and CDR2 SVGAGI. V was clipped by 0 bases and J by 7 bases, with 9 bases between them. The CDR3 has 14 amino acids. The CDR3 protein is CASSYSRLTEKLFF. CDR3 nucleotide sequence: TGTGCCAGCAGTTACTCTAGGTTAACTGAAAAACTGTTTTTT.

The gene calls are TRBV30 and TRBJ2-2; D may be TRBD1 (6 bases). Trimming left V 2 bases short and J 6 bases short, with 10 bases between. From germline, CDR1 is GTSNPN and CDR2 SVGIG (reference sequence). The CDR3 consists of 13 residues. DNA of the CDR3: TGTGCCTGGAGTCAAACAGGGTCCGGGGAGCTGTTTTTT. Translating it yields CAWSQTGSGELFF.

In its sample, this clone was seen once. The chain uses TRBV6-5 and TRBJ2-5; no firm D call. Germline V lookup: CDR1 MNHEY, CDR2 SVGAGI. The CDR3 has 12 amino acids. The V end was cut by 4 bases, the J end by 4 bases, with 7 bases between. The CDR3 coding sequence is TGTGCCAGCAGTTCAGCGACAGAGACCCAGTACTTC. It translates to CASSSATETQYF.

The chain links TRBV11-1 to TRBJ2-5; 7 bases align to TRBD2. This CDR3 contains 13 residues. Germline V gives CDR1 SGHAT, CDR2 FQDESV (reference sequence). Trimming cost V 6 bases and J 5 bases; bases outside gene matches: 6. CDR3 nucleotides: TGTGCCAGCAGTACACCCGGGGGGGAGACCCAGTACTTC. Encoded protein: CASSTPGGETQYF.

The CDR3 DNA sequence: TGTGCCAGCATCCTCACAGGGGGCTTTATGTCTTTCTTT. It yields the protein CASILTGGFMSFF. This chain connects TRBV28 to TRBJ1-1; 9 bases match TRBD1. V lost 7 bases and J lost 12; bases outside the gene matches: 12. This CDR3 spans 13 amino acids. CDR1 is MDHEN and CDR2 is SYDVKM in the germline V gene.

This rearrangement joins TRBV18 to TRBJ2-2; 12 bases are shared with TRBD2. This CDR3 is 18 amino acids long. J gave up 0 bases and V 2 bases, and 4 bases lay outside the gene matches. The germline CDR1 and CDR2 sequences are KGHSH and LQKENI. The CDR3 spells CASSPGLAGRSNTGELFF. CDR3 coding DNA: TGTGCCAGCTCACCAGGACTAGCGGGACGCTCGAACACCGGGGAGCTGTTTTTT.

This clone has a handful of counts. The chain has TRBV4-1 and TRBJ2-3, with 8 bases fitting TRBD2. Per the germline V gene, CDR1 is MGHRA and CDR2 is YSYEKL. V shed 0 bases and J 2 bases; nucleotides not matched to a gene: 4. CDR3 length: 16 amino acids. CDR3 nucleotide sequence: TGCGCCAGCAGCCAAGACGGCGGGAGGCCCACAGATACGCAGTATTTT. Translation gives CASSQDGGRPTDTQYF.

This sequence joins TRBV7-2 and TRBJ1-5, with D uncertain. The V gene's germline CDR1 is SGHTA and CDR2 FQGNSA. This CDR3 has 13 amino acids. V gave up 4 bases and J gave up 5 bases, with 9 bases separating them. CDR3 amino acids: CASSSLFDQPQHF. In nucleotides, the CDR3 is TGTGCCAGCAGCTCATTATTCGATCAGCCCCAGCATTTT. Drawing the rest from reference TRBV7-2 and TRBJ1-5, the complete variable domain is GAGVSQSPSNKVTEKGKDVELRCDPISGHTALYWYRQSLGQGLEFLIYFQGNSAPDKSGLPSDRFSAERTGGSVSTLTIQRTQQEDSAVYLCASSSLFDQPQHFGDGTRLSIL.

V usage is TRBV2 and J usage is TRBJ1-4; D unclear. The CDR3 totals 14 residues. With 5 bases removed from V and 6 bases from J, the gap between germline ends came to 13 bases. CDR1 is SNHLY, CDR2 FYNNEI, per germline. The CDR3 nucleotides are TGTGCCAGCAGTAATAAGGTTCTTGATGAAAAACTGTTTTTT. Translation: CASSNKVLDEKLFF.

This chain links TRBV7-2 with TRBJ1-3; D gene unclear. Per germline, CDR1 SGHTA and CDR2 FQGNSA. The CDR3 loop spans 14 amino acids. V dropped 5 bases and J dropped 2 bases, with 10 bases sitting between them. CDR3 residues: CASSPSGAGNTIYF. The CDR3 DNA is TGTGCCAGCAGCCCGTCGGGAGCTGGAAACACCATATATTTT. The full variable domain, in which reference TRBV7-2 and TRBJ1-3 provide the parts outside the CDR3, is GAGVSQSPSNKVTEKGKDVELRCDPISGHTALYWYRQSLGQGLEFLIYFQGNSAPDKSGLPSDRFSAERTGGSVSTLTIQRTQQEDSAVYLCASSPSGAGNTIYFGEGSWLTVV.

The chain employs TRBV18 and TRBJ2-7, with a tentative D call TRBD2 (6 bases). Germline V CDR1 and CDR2: KGHSH, LQKENI. Trimming left V 0 bases short and J 6 bases short, with 6 bases between. The CDR3 covers 12 residues. Written as DNA, the CDR3 is TGTGCCAGCTCACCACCGGAGGGCGAGCAGTACTTC. This codes for CASSPPEGEQYF.

The count of this clone is one. The chain has TRBV19 and TRBJ2-5; 8 bases fit TRBD1. Looked up from germline, CDR1 is LNHDA and CDR2 is SQIVND (reference sequence). The length of the CDR3 is 13 residues. Trimming removed 6 bases from V and 2 bases from J; junction bases left unmatched: 2. Here the CDR3 reads CASSDRGQETQYF. CDR3 nucleotides: TGTGCCAGTAGCGACAGGGGTCAAGAGACCCAGTACTTC.

The CDR3 protein is CASSLPDWGRQETQYF. The CDR3 DNA reads TGTGCCAGCAGCTTACCCGACTGGGGGCGACAAGAGACCCAGTACTTC. The rearrangement uses TRBV7-2 and TRBJ2-5; a weak D match, TRBD1 (6 bases). The V and J ends lost 2 bases and 2 bases respectively, with 15 bases between them. The CDR3 consists of 16 residues. CDR1 and CDR2 (germline): SGHTA, FQGNSA.

This chain uses TRBV5-4 with TRBJ2-2, with D maybe TRBD2 (5 bases). The CDR3 runs to 15 residues. V gave up 6 bases and J gave up 0 bases, with 12 bases separating them. From germline, CDR1 is SGHNT and CDR2 YYREEE (reference sequence). The CDR3 DNA reads TGTGCCAGCACTGGAGAGCGGACGAACACCGGGGAGCTGTTTTTT. It translates to CASTGERTNTGELFF.

This clone came up a few times. The chain combines TRBV6-5 with TRBJ2-5; D unclear. Trimming pared 5 bases from V and 4 bases from J, leaving 11 bases between. The germline gives CDR1 MNHEY, CDR2 SVGAGI. The CDR3 sequence is 13 residues long. CDR3 loop: CASSEISGETQYF. The CDR3 bases are TGTGCCAGCAGTGAAATAAGTGGAGAGACCCAGTACTTC.

The V gene is TRBV2, the J gene TRBJ2-1, with D uncertain. Between the trimmed V and J ends, which lost 8 bases and 8 bases, there was a span of 22 bases. CDR3 size: 15 residues. CDR1 is SNHLY, CDR2 FYNNEI, per germline. This CDR3 reads CASQQRALSWDEQFF. In nucleotides, the CDR3 is TGTGCCAGCCAGCAAAGAGCCCTATCCTGGGATGAGCAGTTCTTC.

This clone was recorded a few times. This sequence joins TRBV28 and TRBJ2-2; TRBD2 might be the D (5 bases). The CDR3 has 13 amino acids. The V end was cut by 3 bases, the J end by 4 bases, with 6 bases between. Germline CDR1 is MDHEN and CDR2 is SYDVKM. CDR3 DNA: TGTGCCAGCAGTTTCGGGATCACCGGGGAGCTGTTTTTT. It encodes CASSFGITGELFF.

The chain joins TRBV2 to TRBJ2-5; no clear D gene. V was cut by 1 base and J by 5 bases, with 14 bases left in between. The V gene's germline CDR1 is SNHLY and CDR2 FYNNEI. The length of the CDR3 is 15 residues. This CDR3 reads CASSEGRGIVETQYF. In nucleotides, the CDR3 is TGTGCCAGCAGTGAAGGGCGAGGAATCGTGGAGACCCAGTACTTC.

As to this clone: This same CDR3 is encoded by further DNA sequences in the sample. The chain employs TRBV9 and TRBJ2-2; D is unresolved. V was shortened by 0 bases and J by 3 bases, with 3 bases between the two germline ends. This CDR3 is built from 13 residues. CDR1 SGDLS and CDR2 YYNGEE come from the germline V gene. The CDR3 region is CASSVVDTGELFF. The DNA of the CDR3 is TGTGCCAGCAGCGTAGTGGACACCGGGGAGCTGTTTTTT.

The chain recombines TRBV2 with TRBJ2-4; D gene ambiguous. Germline CDR1 is SNHLY and CDR2 is FYNNEI. This CDR3 contains 14 residues. Trimming left V 1 base short and J 1 base short, with 5 bases between. In DNA, the CDR3 is TGTGCCAGCAGTGAAGATGGGGCCAAAAACATTCAGTACTTC. Protein product: CASSEDGAKNIQYF.

This clone was detected only once. V is TRBV5-1 and J is TRBJ2-1, with TRBD2 matching over 7 bases. Germline CDR1 and CDR2: SGHRS and YFSETQ. Unmatched junction bases numbered 3, after V lost 0 bases and J lost 6 bases. The CDR3 consists of 14 residues. This CDR3 is CASSLAPGGNEQFF. The CDR3 DNA reads TGCGCCAGCAGCTTGGCCCCGGGGGGCAATGAGCAGTTCTTC. Full variable domain (missing parts from reference TRBV5-1 and TRBJ2-1): KAGVTQTPRYLIKTRGQQVTLSCSPISGHRSVSWYQQTPGQGLQFLFEYFSETQRNKGNFPGRFSGRQFSNSRSEMNVSTLELGDSALYLCASSLAPGGNEQFFGPGTRLTVL.

The chain employs TRBV6-1 and TRBJ2-3; D is perhaps TRBD2 (6 bases). The V gene lost 11 bases and the J gene lost 2 bases, with 17 bases spanning the gap. The CDR3 runs 14 residues. Germline-derived CDR1 and CDR2 are MNHNS and SASEGT. The CDR3 loop is CAGTSSAATDTQYF. CDR3 in DNA: TGTGCCGGAACTAGCTCTGCGGCCACAGATACGCAGTATTTT.

The rearrangement uses TRBV13 and TRBJ1-3; no reliable D call. The V end was cut by 5 bases, the J end by 4 bases, with 12 bases between. The germline CDR1 and CDR2 sequences are PRHDT and FYEKMQ (reference sequence). The CDR3 extends over 14 amino acids. Written as DNA, the CDR3 is TGTGCCAGCAGCCCCGGGATCGCCGGAAACACCATATATTTT. It is translated as CASSPGIAGNTIYF.

V usage is TRBV5-4 and J usage is TRBJ1-2; possible D gene TRBD1, 5 bases. V was shortened by 0 bases and J by 5 bases, with 14 bases between the two germline ends. This CDR3 contains 15 residues. Germline V gene data show CDR1 as SGHNT and CDR2 as YYREEE (reference sequence). The CDR3 loop reads CASSLAPDRAYGYTF. The CDR3 region has the DNA TGTGCCAGCAGCTTGGCTCCCGACAGAGCGTATGGCTACACCTTC.

CDR3 protein: CASRGGQIENTEAFF. CDR3 DNA: TGCGCCAGCAGGGGGGGACAGATCGAGAACACTGAAGCTTTCTTT. V usage is TRBV5-1 and J usage is TRBJ1-1, with TRBD1 identical over 7 bases. This CDR3 contains 15 residues. CDR1 SGHRS and CDR2 YFSETQ come from the germline V gene. The ends lost 5 bases at V and 1 base at J; junction bases unmatched: 8.